These T cell receptor beta chains were read from a single sample in a study of molecular identifiers for immune sequencing clone quantification. Each CDR3 protein gets one entry after TCRdb re-called the PCR reads with MiXCR. The top ten clones hold around 0.79% of a sample with about half a million distinct CDR3 sequences, about 25% of them seen once. Sample: naive CD8+ T cells from blood, with Jurkat cell RNA spiked in. The source of these receptors is a human donor in good health. Some libraries in this study had Jurkat cell RNA spiked in. The CDR3 runs from the conserved cysteine through the conserved F or W. Fields, in order: CDR3 length, D gene, J gene, clone size, V gene, CDR3 protein, CDR3 DNA. D genes are given only for firm matches. Part of the rows lack a size; the others show once, few, many or a class for expanded clones.

>17|.|TRBJ2-3|few|TRBV12-3/TRBV12-4
CASSQRWGGTSTDTQYF
TGTGCCAGCAGTCAAAGATGGGGCGGCACTAGCACAGATACGCAGTATTTT
>15|.|TRBJ2-5|many|TRBV6-2/TRBV6-3
CASSYGRQPGETQYF
TGTGCCAGCAGTTACGGGAGACAGCCGGGTGAGACCCAGTACTTC
>13|.|TRBJ2-1|many|TRBV4-1
CASSQLGGNEQFF
TGCGCCAGCAGCCAACTAGGGGGCAATGAGCAGTTCTTC
>14|.|TRBJ1-2|many|TRBV29-1
CSVSPGHLAGGYTF
TGCAGCGTAAGTCCGGGACATTTGGCCGGTGGCTACACCTTC
>13|.|TRBJ2-5|many|TRBV7-9
CASSFSPGETQYF
TGTGCCAGCAGCTTCTCTCCCGGAGAGACCCAGTACTTC
>14|TRBD1|TRBJ2-2|few|TRBV12-3/TRBV12-4
CASNLDRGAGELFF
TGTGCCAGCAACCTCGACAGGGGGGCCGGGGAGCTGTTTTTT
>16|.|TRBJ1-4|few|TRBV9
CASSVGGALANEKLFF
TGTGCCAGCAGCGTAGGGGGGGCTCTGGCTAATGAAAAACTGTTTTTT
>14|TRBD1|TRBJ2-7|many|TRBV25-1
CASRGWDRGYEQYF
TGTGCCAGCAGGGGCTGGGACAGGGGCTACGAGCAGTACTTC
>16|.|TRBJ1-2|.|TRBV28
CASSLIRDGRGCGYTF
TGTGCCAGCAGTTTAATCCGGGACGGCAGGGGCTGTGGCTACACCTTC
>14|.|TRBJ2-3|once|TRBV11-2
CTSTWGRGADTQYF
TGTACCAGCACATGGGGAAGGGGGGCAGATACGCAGTATTTT
>15|.|TRBJ2-3|many|TRBV29-1
CSVRTWGAGTDTQYF
TGCAGCGTCCGAACCTGGGGGGCCGGAACAGATACGCAGTATTTT
>15|.|TRBJ1-5|.|TRBV4-2
CASSQARSSNQPQHF
TGTGCCAGCAGCCAAGCTAGGAGTAGCAATCAGCCCCAGCATTTT
>17|.|TRBJ2-7|once|TRBV3-1
CASSQEGLTAPSYEQYF
TGTGCCAGCAGCCAAGAAGGACTCACCGCCCCCTCCTACGAGCAGTACTTC
>14|.|TRBJ1-1|once|TRBV5-8
CASSLGRWGDEAFF
TGTGCCAGCAGCTTGGGAAGGTGGGGCGATGAAGCTTTCTTT
>17|.|TRBJ1-1|many|TRBV4-3
CASSQTNRVGVNTEAFF
TGCGCCAGCAGCCAAACTAACAGGGTCGGGGTGAACACTGAAGCTTTCTTT
>16|.|TRBJ1-1|few|TRBV4-3
CASSQDHGTQNTEAFF
TGCGCCAGCAGCCAAGATCACGGCACCCAGAACACTGAAGCTTTCTTT
>14|TRBD1|TRBJ2-7|.|TRBV6-1
CASISSGGFYEQYF
TGTGCCAGCATCAGTTCAGGGGGTTTCTACGAGCAGTACTTC
>15|TRBD2|TRBJ2-7|few|TRBV7-2
CASSAGLVTSYEQYF
TGTGCCAGCAGCGCGGGACTAGTGACCTCCTACGAGCAGTACTTC
>18|TRBD1|TRBJ1-1|.|TRBV5-1
CASSANRGGTGRNTEAFF
TGCGCCAGCAGCGCAAACCGCGGGGGGACAGGGAGGAACACTGAAGCTTTCTTT
>12|.|TRBJ2-7|.|TRBV29-1
CSSNGPDYEQYF
TGCTCGTCTAACGGGCCGGACTACGAGCAGTACTTC
>15|TRBD2|TRBJ2-5|many|TRBV13
CASSSKAGGPETQYF
TGTGCCAGCAGCTCGAAAGCGGGGGGGCCCGAGACCCAGTACTTC
>19|TRBD2|TRBJ2-5|few|TRBV6-5
CASSSPDGSGGQYQETQYF
TGTGCCAGCAGTTCGCCCGACGGTAGCGGGGGCCAGTACCAAGAGACCCAGTACTTC
>12|.|TRBJ1-1|many|TRBV7-9
CASSLAQDQAFF
TGTGCCAGCAGCTTAGCCCAGGACCAAGCTTTCTTT
>15|.|TRBJ2-7|.|TRBV30
CAWGLGPPGVYEQYF
TGTGCCTGGGGACTTGGACCGCCAGGTGTCTACGAGCAGTACTTC
>13|TRBD2|TRBJ2-3|once|TRBV19
CARSGGSPDTQYF
TGTGCCAGAAGCGGGGGGTCCCCAGATACGCAGTATTTT
>15|.|TRBJ2-5|few|TRBV4-3
CASSQRVAAQETQYF
TGCGCCAGCAGCCAGAGAGTAGCGGCACAAGAGACCCAGTACTTC
>14|.|TRBJ1-1|.|TRBV30
CAWLVPGSNTEAFF
TGTGCCTGGCTAGTCCCAGGGTCGAACACTGAAGCTTTCTTT
>16|TRBD1|TRBJ2-7|.|TRBV7-9
CASSLAPTGSKEEQYF
TGTGCCAGCAGCTTAGCGCCGACAGGGAGTAAGGAAGAGCAGTACTTC
>14|TRBD1|TRBJ1-5|few|TRBV27
CASSYGTENQPQHF
TGTGCCAGCAGTTACGGGACAGAGAATCAGCCCCAGCATTTT
>16|TRBD2|TRBJ2-7|many|TRBV13
CASSLAGLAGVSEQYF
TGTGCCAGCAGCTTAGCTGGACTAGCGGGGGTTTCCGAGCAGTACTTC
>12|TRBD1|TRBJ2-1|.|TRBV10-2
CASSEKDRGLFF
TGCGCCAGCAGTGAGAAGGACAGGGGATTGTTCTTC
>15|.|TRBJ2-1|.|TRBV28
CASSLVGLGYNEQFF
TGTGCCAGCAGTTTAGTGGGCTTGGGCTACAATGAGCAGTTCTTC
>15|TRBD1|TRBJ2-5|.|TRBV7-8
CASSHRGLSQETQYF
TGTGCCAGCAGCCACAGGGGGCTCTCCCAAGAGACCCAGTACTTC
>15|.|TRBJ2-1|.|TRBV4-3
CASSQDPAAYNEQFF
TGCGCCAGCAGCCAAGATCCAGCGGCCTACAATGAGCAGTTCTTC
>15|.|TRBJ1-5|few|TRBV18
CASSPLVRVEEPQHF
TGTGCCAGCTCACCACTGGTTCGGGTTGAGGAGCCCCAGCATTTT
>15|.|TRBJ2-5|many|TRBV4-1
CASSQEGTGQETQYF
TGCGCCAGCAGCCAAGAGGGGACGGGTCAAGAGACCCAGTACTTC
>16|TRBD1|TRBJ1-1|many|TRBV4-3
CASSQGTGARNTEAFF
TGCGCCAGCAGCCAAGGTACAGGGGCGAGAAACACTGAAGCTTTCTTT
>16|.|TRBJ1-1|.|TRBV11-2
CASSFWGGIAGTEAFF
TGTGCCAGCAGCTTTTGGGGGGGGATCGCGGGTACTGAAGCTTTCTTT
>14|.|TRBJ1-5|.|TRBV6-6
CASSYGTSNQPQHF
TGTGCCAGCAGTTATGGGACTAGCAATCAGCCCCAGCATTTT
>13|.|TRBJ1-1|few|TRBV5-8
CASSLDPATEAFF
TGTGCCAGCAGCTTGGACCCGGCCACTGAAGCTTTCTTT
>13|TRBD1|TRBJ1-5|many|TRBV6-2/TRBV6-3
CASSYGTALPLDF
TGTGCCAGCAGTTACGGGACAGCCCTTCCCCTGGATTTT
>16|.|TRBJ2-2|.|TRBV5-1
CASSFPAGQNTGELFF
TGCGCCAGCAGCTTTCCGGCAGGGCAGAACACCGGGGAGCTGTTTTTT
>13|.|TRBJ1-6|many|TRBV7-2
CASSLVQGSPLHF
TGTGCCAGCAGCTTAGTGCAGGGTTCACCCCTCCACTTT
>13|.|TRBJ1-5|few|TRBV27
CASSQIVNQPQHF
TGTGCCAGCAGCCAGATCGTCAATCAGCCCCAGCATTTT
>15|.|TRBJ1-1|.|TRBV5-6
CASSLLVSRDTEAFF
TGTGCCAGCAGCTTGCTTGTATCGCGGGACACTGAAGCTTTCTTT
>15|.|TRBJ2-4|many|TRBV20-1
CSARPIQGSVNIQYF
TGCAGTGCTAGACCCATCCAGGGTAGTGTAAACATTCAGTACTTC
>16|TRBD2|TRBJ2-3|.|TRBV27
CASSQLRTSGGDTQYF
TGTGCCAGCAGTCAACTCCGGACTAGCGGGGGAGATACGCAGTATTTT
>14|.|TRBJ1-1|.|TRBV10-3
CAISDPDQGLEAFF
TGTGCCATCAGTGACCCGGACCAGGGCTTAGAAGCTTTCTTT
>11|.|TRBJ1-5|many|TRBV28
CASSFDQPQHF
TGTGCCAGCAGTTTCGATCAGCCCCAGCATTTT
>15|.|TRBJ1-1|.|TRBV30
CAGTGTAGWSTEAFF
TGTGCCGGAACCGGGACCGCAGGATGGAGCACTGAAGCTTTCTTT
>14|.|TRBJ2-1|many|TRBV20-1
CSARRAELINEQFF
TGCAGTGCTAGGAGAGCGGAACTGATCAATGAGCAGTTCTTC
>15|TRBD1|TRBJ1-5|.|TRBV4-1
CASSQETGPDQPQHF
TGCGCCAGCAGCCAGGAGACAGGGCCCGATCAGCCCCAGCATTTT
>16|.|TRBJ1-4|many|TRBV6-5
CASSYSSPGVLEKLFF
TGTGCCAGCAGTTACTCCTCTCCAGGGGTGTTGGAAAAACTGTTTTTT
>13|.|TRBJ1-5|.|TRBV19
CASALWGDQPQHF
TGTGCCAGCGCCCTCTGGGGGGATCAGCCCCAGCATTTT
>13|.|TRBJ1-6|.|TRBV6-5
CASSYSYGSPLHF
TGTGCCAGCAGTTACTCATACGGGTCACCCCTCCACTTT
>17|TRBD1|TRBJ2-2|.|TRBV5-6
CASSSPRTGGIPGELFF
TGTGCCAGCAGCTCGCCCCGGACAGGGGGTATCCCCGGGGAGCTGTTTTTT
>15|TRBD2|TRBJ2-1|many|TRBV12-3/TRBV12-4
CATAIVAGSYNEQFF
TGTGCCACTGCGATTGTAGCGGGGAGCTACAATGAGCAGTTCTTC
>14|.|TRBJ1-4|.|TRBV12-3/TRBV12-4
CASKLSGGNEKLFF
TGTGCCAGCAAACTCTCGGGGGGAAATGAAAAACTGTTTTTT
>12|TRBD1|TRBJ2-7|.|TRBV28
CASSEGQYEQYF
TGTGCCAGCAGCGAGGGACAGTACGAGCAGTACTTC
>14|TRBD2|TRBJ2-7|.|TRBV20-1
CSARSAGGAYEQYF
TGCAGTGCTAGATCTGCGGGAGGGGCCTACGAGCAGTACTTC